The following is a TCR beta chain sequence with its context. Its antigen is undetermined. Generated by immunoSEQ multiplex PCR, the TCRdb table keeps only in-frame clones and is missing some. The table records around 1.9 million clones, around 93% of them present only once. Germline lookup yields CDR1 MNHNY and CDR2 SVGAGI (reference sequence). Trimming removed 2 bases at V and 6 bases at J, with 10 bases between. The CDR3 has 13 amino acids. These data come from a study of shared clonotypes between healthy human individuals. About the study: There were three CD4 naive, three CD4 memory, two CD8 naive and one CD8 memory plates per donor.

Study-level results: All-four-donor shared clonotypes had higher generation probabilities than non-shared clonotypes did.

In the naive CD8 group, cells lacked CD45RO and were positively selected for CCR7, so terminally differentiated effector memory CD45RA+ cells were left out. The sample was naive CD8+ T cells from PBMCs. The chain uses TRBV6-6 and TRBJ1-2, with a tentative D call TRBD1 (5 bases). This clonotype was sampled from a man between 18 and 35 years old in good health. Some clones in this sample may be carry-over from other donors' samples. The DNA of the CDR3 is TGTGCCAGCAGTTACCTCATCAGGGATGGCTACACCTTC. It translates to CASSYLIRDGYTF.